This passage covers 12 T cell receptor beta chains from one sample sequenced in a study of blood T cell repertoires in COVID-19 (dated by TCRdb to between 2020 and 2021). The receptor library was made with the immunoSEQ multiplex PCR assay. The clones in this table, taken by TCRdb from immuneACCESS, are in-frame only. Not every clone is retained; where verified, under half of the shortfall comes from an unresolved V gene, and the cause of the rest is unknown. This sample comprises more than 80,000 clones, around 90% of them detected only once. The ten largest make up over 5% of the sample. Source material: peripheral blood. Receptors originate from a man in his late teens or twenties with COVID-19, enrolled during active disease.

V usage is TRBV7-3 and J usage is TRBJ2-1, with 9 positions matching TRBD2. CDR3 length: 14 residues. Germline loops: CDR1 SGHTA, CDR2 FQGTGA. V lost 5 bases, J lost 7 bases, and 6 bases stayed unmatched. The CDR3 is CASSPDSGRNEQFF. The DNA for the CDR3 is TGTGCCAGCAGCCCAGATAGCGGGAGAAATGAGCAGTTCTTC.

The rearrangement links TRBV19 to TRBJ1-5; no definite D call. This CDR3 has 14 amino acids. Germline loops: CDR1 LNHDA, CDR2 SQIVND (reference sequence). Trimming took 10 bases from V and 6 from J, leaving 19 bases between them. The CDR3 nucleotides are TGTGCCACTGTGGACCCGGGAGGTAGTCAGCCCCAGCATTTT. Protein: CATVDPGGSQPQHF.

This chain links TRBV7-2 with TRBJ1-3; TRBD1 is a possible D gene (5 bases). The CDR3 is made up of 15 amino acids. The germline V gene has CDR1 SGHTA and CDR2 FQGNSA. V lost 5 bases to trimming and J lost 3 bases, with 14 bases between them. CDR3 in amino acids: CASSPPPRDGNTIYF. DNA for the CDR3: TGTGCCAGCAGCCCACCCCCCAGGGATGGAAACACCATATATTTT.

The chain is built from TRBV6-6 and TRBJ1-3; D is uncertain. Trimming pared 0 bases from V and 2 bases from J, leaving 8 bases between. The length of the CDR3 is 15 residues. The germline V gene encodes CDR1 MNHNY and CDR2 SVGAGI (reference sequence). The CDR3, as DNA: TGTGCCAGCAGTTACTCTGTCGGAGCTGGAAACACCATATATTTT. As protein: CASSYSVGAGNTIYF.

The rearrangement uses TRBV30 and TRBJ1-1, with D possibly TRBD1 on 6 matching bases. V gave up 4 bases and J gave up 6 bases, with 12 bases separating them. CDR1 GTSNPN and CDR2 SVGIG come from the germline V gene (reference sequence). The CDR3 runs 12 residues. The DNA for the CDR3 is TGTGCCTGGACAGGGGTACGGGCTGAAGCTTTCTTT. It specifies CAWTGVRAEAFF.

The V call is TRBV6-1, the J call TRBJ2-3; 7 positions match TRBD2. The length of the CDR3 is 13 residues. Trimming cost V 0 bases and J 10 bases; bases outside gene matches: 4. Germline CDR1 MNHNS, CDR2 SASEGT. Written as DNA, the CDR3 is TGTGCCAGCAGTGAAGCTAGGGGAGGGGCGCAGTATTTT. Amino acids: CASSEARGGAQYF.

This clone was observed a handful of times. The gene calls are TRBV18 and TRBJ1-6; D not resolved. Looked up from germline, CDR1 is KGHSH and CDR2 is LQKENI. V gave up 4 bases and J gave up 7 bases, with 14 bases separating them. The CDR3 contains 15 residues. The CDR3, as DNA: TGTGCCAGCTCACTATGGAGCCCTAACAATTCACCCCTCCACTTT. Its translation is CASSLWSPNNSPLHF.

The chain combines TRBV7-8 with TRBJ2-7; TRBD2 matches 9 bases. Looked up from germline, CDR1 is SGHVS and CDR2 is FQNEAQ. The trim removed 4 bases at V and 2 bases at J, leaving 6 bases unmatched. This CDR3 spans 15 amino acids. CDR3 region: CASSSNRLAAYEQYF. CDR3 DNA sequence: TGTGCCAGCAGCTCCAACCGACTAGCGGCCTACGAGCAGTACTTC.

V is TRBV5-1 and J is TRBJ2-2; 11 positions agree with TRBD2. Germline trimming cut 5 bases from V and 4 bases from J; bases unmatched to any gene: 4. The CDR3 length is 15 residues. CDR1 is SGHRS and CDR2 is YFSETQ in the germline V gene. The CDR3 spells CASSLAGGGTGELFF. CDR3 DNA sequence: TGCGCCAGCAGTCTAGCGGGAGGCGGCACCGGGGAGCTGTTTTTT. Drawing the rest from reference TRBV5-1 and TRBJ2-2, the complete variable domain is KAGVTQTPRYLIKTRGQQVTLSCSPISGHRSVSWYQQTPGQGLQFLFEYFSETQRNKGNFPGRFSGRQFSNSRSEMNVSTLELGDSALYLCASSLAGGGTGELFFGEGSRLTVL.

The chain's CDR3 is CASSYPISYGYTF. The CDR3 coding sequence is TGTGCCAGCAGTTACCCGATCAGCTATGGCTACACCTTC. V usage is TRBV28 and J usage is TRBJ1-2; D is ambiguous. With 4 bases removed from V and 4 bases from J, the gap between germline ends came to 10 bases. CDR3 size: 13 residues. Per the germline V gene, CDR1 is MDHEN and CDR2 is SYDVKM.

This chain connects TRBV28 to TRBJ2-7; 7 bases map to TRBD1. The germline V gene encodes CDR1 MDHEN and CDR2 SYDVKM. CDR3 length: 14 amino acids. Germline trimming cut 3 bases from V and 4 bases from J; bases unmatched to any gene: 6. The DNA of the CDR3 is TGTGCCAGCAGTTTCCCTTCGGACAGGTACGAGCAGTACTTC. Protein product: CASSFPSDRYEQYF.

This clone was recorded only once. The chain links TRBV5-1 to TRBJ2-1; D may be TRBD2 (6 bases). Germline-derived CDR1 and CDR2 are SGHRS and YFSETQ. The CDR3 has 16 residues. Trimming left V 0 bases short and J 0 bases short, with 10 bases between. The CDR3 is CASSLDSGSSYNEQFF. The CDR3, as DNA: TGCGCCAGCAGCTTGGATAGCGGAAGCTCCTACAATGAGCAGTTCTTC. Based on the CDR3 plus reference TRBV5-1 and TRBJ2-1, the full variable domain is KAGVTQTPRYLIKTRGQQVTLSCSPISGHRSVSWYQQTPGQGLQFLFEYFSETQRNKGNFPGRFSGRQFSNSRSEMNVSTLELGDSALYLCASSLDSGSSYNEQFFGPGTRLTVL.